Listed here are 30 T cell receptor beta chains from one sample, sequenced in a study of tumor T cells in aggressive B-cell lymphoma. Profiling relied on immunoSEQ multiplex PCR, and the TCRdb table lists in-frame clones only, not all of them. The data hold some 2,200 clones, with 70% to 90% observed a single time. Sequencing was done on a sample of tumor tissue. The origin of the receptors is an adult with diffuse large B cell lymphoma.

V usage is TRBV19 and J usage is TRBJ2-3; the match to TRBD2 covers 11 bases. This CDR3 is built from 15 residues. Germline assignment: CDR1 LNHDA and CDR2 SQIVND (reference sequence). V gave up 5 bases and J gave up 7 bases; unmatched junction bases: 8. The CDR3 sequence: CASSSGTSGANTQYF. CDR3 DNA sequence: TGTGCCAGTAGTTCAGGGACTAGCGGCGCAAATACGCAGTATTTT. Together with reference TRBV19 and TRBJ2-3, the CDR3 gives the full variable domain: DGGITQSPKYLFRKEGQNVTLSCEQNLNHDAMYWYRQDPGQGLRLIYYSQIVNDFQKGDIAEGYSVSREKKESFPLTVTSAQKNPTAFYLCASSSGTSGANTQYFGPGTRLTVL.

V gene TRBV2 combines with J gene TRBJ2-5, with D perhaps matching TRBD2 (6 bases). The J call may be faulty, since TRBJ2-7 better matches the DNA end. The germline gives CDR1 SNHLY, CDR2 FYNNEI. The CDR3 is 14 amino acids. CDR3 protein: CASIIRDSAYEQYF. CDR3 bases: TGTGCCAGCATTATCCGGGACTCCGCCTACGAGCAGTACTTC.

The chain has TRBV7-9 and TRBJ1-1; D gene ambiguous. CDR3 size: 13 residues. V gave up 2 bases and J gave up 10 bases, with 14 bases separating them. CDR1 SEHNR and CDR2 FQNEAQ come from the germline V gene (reference sequence). CDR3 amino acids: CASSLRGESGAFF. The CDR3 region has the DNA TGTGCCAGCAGCTTACGTGGGGAGTCGGGAGCTTTCTTT.

V and J are TRBV27 and TRBJ2-7; D is possibly TRBD1 (5 bases). This CDR3 is 14 amino acids long. Germline V gene data show CDR1 as MNHEY and CDR2 as SMNVEV (reference sequence). Trimming shortened V by 3 bases and J by 4 bases, and 13 bases separated the two germline ends. In DNA form, the CDR3 reads TGTGCCAGCAGTTTCCCCGACAGACTTTACGAGCAGTACTTC. Encoded protein: CASSFPDRLYEQYF.

The rearrangement links TRBV27 to TRBJ2-3; D is possibly TRBD2 (5 bases). Per the germline V gene, CDR1 is MNHEY and CDR2 is SMNVEV (reference sequence). Trimming cost V 4 bases and J 0 bases, with 14 bases left between them. The CDR3 loop spans 16 amino acids. The CDR3 sequence: CASSSHAGGSTDTQYF. CDR3 nucleotide sequence: TGTGCCAGCAGTTCCCACGCGGGCGGAAGCACAGATACGCAGTATTTT.

This chain connects TRBV2 to TRBJ1-5, with 9 positions matching TRBD1. V dropped 7 bases and J dropped 2; count of bases not matched to a gene: 3. The CDR3 has 14 residues. Germline CDR1 SNHLY, CDR2 FYNNEI. The CDR3 nucleotides read TGTGCCAGCACACGGACAGGGGGCAATCAGCCCCAGCATTTT. This sequence encodes CASTRTGGNQPQHF.

This clone was observed once. CDR3 sequence (DNA): TGTGCCAGTAGTGCCGGGACTAGCGGGAGATTGGGGCTCTCCTACGAGCAGTACTTC. It encodes CASSAGTSGRLGLSYEQYF. The chain recombines TRBV19 with TRBJ2-7; 14 bases match TRBD2. The CDR3 totals 19 residues. V shed 5 bases and J 0 bases; nucleotides not matched to a gene: 12. CDR1 is LNHDA and CDR2 is SQIVND in the germline V gene (reference sequence).

The chain has TRBV6-5 and TRBJ2-5; a possible D gene is TRBD2 (5 bases). V lost 2 bases to trimming and J lost 4 bases, with 11 bases between them. The CDR3 is 14 amino acids. Germline loops: CDR1 MNHEY, CDR2 SVGAGI. CDR3 bases: TGTGCCAGCAGTTACGGAGAGGGTGGAGAGACCCAGTACTTC. Encoded protein: CASSYGEGGETQYF.

The J gene is TRBJ1-2, the V gene TRBV5-1, with a possible D match to TRBD1 (6 bases). Germline CDR1 SGHRS, CDR2 YFSETQ. The CDR3 is 15 residues long. V lost 3 bases and J lost 3, with 15 bases in between. CDR3 nucleotide sequence: TGCGCCAGCAGCTCGGGAACCGGGACATACTATGGCTACACCTTC. Translation gives CASSSGTGTYYGYTF.

The V gene is TRBV29-1, the J gene TRBJ1-2; 7 nucleotides agree with TRBD1. Germline trimming cut 5 bases from V and 6 bases from J; bases unmatched to any gene: 12. CDR1 SQVTM and CDR2 ANQGSEA come from the germline V gene. The CDR3 consists of 14 residues. The CDR3, as DNA: TGCAGCGTTTTCCCGACACAGGGGTCCGATGGCTACACCTTC. Its translation: CSVFPTQGSDGYTF.

As concerns this clone: The conserved closing phenylalanine or tryptophan is absent in this CDR3, likely reflecting a read error. The chain employs TRBV11-1 and TRBJ1-6, with D perhaps matching TRBD1 (5 bases). The V and J ends lost 5 bases and 6 bases respectively, with 14 bases between them. Germline V CDR1 and CDR2: SGHAT, FQDESV (reference sequence). The CDR3 has 15 residues. The CDR3 reads CASSRTDSTNSPLHL. The CDR3 DNA follows: TGTGCCAGCAGCCGAACTGACAGCACTAATTCACCCCTCCACCTT.

The rearrangement joins TRBV2 to TRBJ2-3; 10 positions agree with TRBD1. The germline V gene encodes CDR1 SNHLY and CDR2 FYNNEI. The CDR3 covers 14 residues. J gave up 4 bases and V 6 bases, and 4 bases lay outside the gene matches. For the CDR3, the DNA is TGTGCCAGCAGGCCGGGACAGGGGTCAGATACGCAGTATTTT. This translates into CASRPGQGSDTQYF.

The gene calls are TRBV19 and TRBJ2-1, with 7 bases that match TRBD2. The V gene end was trimmed by 6 bases and the J gene end by 7 bases; junction bases not matched to a gene: 9. The CDR3 runs 14 residues. In germline, CDR1 is LNHDA, CDR2 SQIVND (reference sequence). In nucleotides, the CDR3 is TGTGCCAGTAGGGAGGCCGCGGGGGTTAATGAGCAGTTCTTC. Protein product: CASREAAGVNEQFF.

Only a few counts were recorded for this clone. This chain links TRBV27 with TRBJ1-1, with no clear D. Per germline, CDR1 MNHEY and CDR2 SMNVEV (reference sequence). This CDR3 is 15 amino acids long. V lost 5 bases and J 0 bases, leaving 13 bases between the germline ends. The CDR3 reads CASSRLTAVNTEAFF. The DNA for the CDR3 is TGTGCCAGCAGTCGCCTCACAGCAGTGAACACTGAAGCTTTCTTT.

Concerning this clone: The junction departs from germline at one end; a sequencing error may be responsible. This chain uses TRBV18 with TRBJ2-7; 13 nucleotides line up with TRBD2. The CDR3 is 15 amino acids. Germline loops: CDR1 KGHSH, CDR2 LQKENI. CDR3 sequence: CASSPTSGGEYEQYF. In DNA, the CDR3 is TGTGCCAGCTCACCCACTAGCGGGGGGGAGTACGAACAGTACTTC.

This clone was observed a few times. The sample holds other DNA sequences that translate to the same CDR3. The J gene is TRBJ2-1, the V gene TRBV28; D is perhaps TRBD2 (6 bases). The CDR3 runs 14 residues. The V end lost 6 bases, the J end lost 0 bases, and 9 bases lay between the germline ends. Germline V gives CDR1 MDHEN, CDR2 SYDVKM. CDR3 nucleotides: TGTGCCAGCAGCCTTAGCGGCTCCTACAATGAGCAGTTCTTC. Amino acid sequence: CASSLSGSYNEQFF.

This clone has more than one count but fewer than ten. V usage is TRBV27 and J usage is TRBJ2-3, with TRBD2 identical over 8 bases. The V segment lost 6 bases and the J segment 4 bases; nucleotides outside the gene matches: 12. This CDR3 comprises 16 residues. Looked up from germline, CDR1 is MNHEY and CDR2 is SMNVEV (reference sequence). The DNA for the CDR3 is TGTGCCAGCAGAGCCAAAGCGGGAGATTCGGCAGATACGCAGTATTTT. Its translation: CASRAKAGDSADTQYF.

The chain has TRBV15 and TRBJ2-6; possible D gene TRBD1, 7 bases. Trimming stripped 3 bases from V and 4 bases from J, with 19 bases between. This CDR3 region has 18 residues. Germline CDR1 LNHNV, CDR2 YYDKDF (reference sequence). The CDR3 protein is CATSRAFEGAGGANVLTF. In DNA form, the CDR3 reads TGTGCCACCAGCAGGGCCTTTGAGGGGGCGGGAGGGGCCAACGTCCTGACTTTC.

This chain uses TRBV7-9 with TRBJ1-1, with 7 bases identical to TRBD1. Unmatched junction bases numbered 23, after V lost 7 bases and J lost 9 bases. Germline assignment: CDR1 SEHNR and CDR2 FQNEAQ (reference sequence). This CDR3 is built from 17 residues. The CDR3 nucleotides are TGTGCCAGCACCCTAGGGAATCGTGAGGGGGCCATCAACCAAGCTTTCTTT. Protein: CASTLGNREGAINQAFF. The full variable domain, its missing parts supplied by reference TRBV7-9 and TRBJ1-1, is DTGVSQNPRHKITKRGQNVTFRCDPISEHNRLYWYRQTLGQGPEFLTYFQNEAQLEKSRLLSDRFSAERPKGSFSTLEIQRTEQGDSAMYLCASTLGNREGAINQAFFGQGTRLTVV.

The chain joins TRBV4-1 to TRBJ1-4; no clear D gene. The V end was cut by 1 base, the J end by 5 bases, with 17 bases between. The CDR3 extends over 17 amino acids. CDR1 is MGHRA and CDR2 is YSYEKL in the germline V gene. The CDR3 sequence is CASSQGVDSTGNEKLFF. In DNA, the CDR3 is TGCGCCAGCAGCCAAGGGGTTGACTCCACCGGGAATGAAAAACTGTTTTTT.

This clone was counted between two and nine times. The chain joins TRBV14 to TRBJ1-4, with D tentatively TRBD1 (6 bases). Germline V gene sequence: CDR1 SGHDN, CDR2 FVKESK. V lost 4 bases and J 3 bases, leaving 15 bases between the germline ends. The CDR3 length is 16 residues. The CDR3 DNA sequence: TGTGCCAGCAGCCCGGTGGGGGGGGCTGCTAATGAAAAACTGTTTTTT. As protein: CASSPVGGAANEKLFF. The full variable domain, in which reference TRBV14 and TRBJ1-4 provide the parts outside the CDR3, is EAGVTQFPSHSVIEKGQTVTLRCDPISGHDNLYWYRRVMGKEIKFLLHFVKESKQDESGMPNNRFLAERTGGTYSTLKVQPAELEDSGVYFCASSPVGGAANEKLFFGSGTQLSVL.

The chain uses TRBV5-1 and TRBJ2-1, with 7 bases identical to TRBD1. The junction had 15 bases not matched to a gene; V was cut back by 4 bases and J by 8 bases. Germline CDR1 and CDR2: SGHRS and YFSETQ. This CDR3 comprises 16 residues. The CDR3 region is CASSTGTVWGNDEQFF. CDR3 in DNA: TGCGCCAGCAGCACCGGGACAGTGTGGGGCAATGATGAGCAGTTCTTC.

This chain joins TRBV9 and TRBJ2-5, with D possibly TRBD1 on 6 matching bases. The V gene's germline CDR1 is SGDLS and CDR2 YYNGEE. This CDR3 spans 15 amino acids. Trimming took 3 bases from V and 12 from J, leaving 24 bases between them. For the CDR3, the DNA is TGTGCCAGCAGCGCGGGACATCAAACATCCTACGAGAAGTACTTC. Translating gives CASSAGHQTSYEKYF.

This clone was observed once. This chain connects TRBV18 to TRBJ1-1; D remains ambiguous. The CDR3 covers 13 residues. The ends were cut back, 6 bases at V and 4 bases at J, with 12 bases in the middle. Germline V gene sequence: CDR1 KGHSH, CDR2 LQKENI. The CDR3 nucleotides read TGTGCCAGCTCGTCCCTTCGGGGCACTGAAGCTTTCTTT. It translates to CASSSLRGTEAFF.

The V gene is TRBV2, the J gene TRBJ2-7; 11 nucleotides agree with TRBD2. CDR3 size: 15 residues. CDR1 and CDR2 from the germline V gene are SNHLY and FYNNEI. The trim removed 4 bases at V and 3 bases at J, leaving 5 bases unmatched. This chain's CDR3 is CASSALTSGNYEQYF. DNA of the CDR3: TGTGCCAGCAGTGCTTTGACTAGCGGGAACTACGAGCAGTACTTC. Based on the CDR3 plus reference TRBV2 and TRBJ2-7, the full variable domain is EPEVTQTPSHQVTQMGQEVILRCVPISNHLYFYWYRQILGQKVEFLVSFYNNEISEKSEIFDDQFSVERPDGSNFTLKIRSTKLEDSAMYFCASSALTSGNYEQYFGPGTRLTVT.

The gene calls are TRBV4-3 and TRBJ1-1; 7 nucleotides line up with TRBD1. The V gene's germline CDR1 is LGHNA and CDR2 YSLEER. The CDR3 spans 15 residues. The V segment lost 1 base and the J segment 0 bases; nucleotides outside the gene matches: 2. CDR3 loop: CASSQGTGLNTEAFF. The CDR3 DNA reads as TGCGCCAGCAGCCAAGGGACAGGTTTGAACACTGAAGCTTTCTTT.

This clone was seen a handful of times. The rearrangement links TRBV29-1 to TRBJ2-5; TRBD1 aligns across 9 bases. The CDR3 totals 12 residues. With V trimmed by 4 bases and J by 4 bases, 1 base remained unmatched. Germline CDR1 reads SQVTM; CDR2 reads ANQGSEA. CDR3 in DNA: TGCAGCGTTGCACAGGGGGCAGAGACCCAGTACTTC. It encodes CSVAQGAETQYF.

This clone showed up just once. The V call is TRBV25-1, the J call TRBJ2-2, with D uncertain. The CDR3 spans 13 residues. Trimming took off 5 bases at V and 2 bases at J, with 6 bases between the two ends. Germline CDR1 is MGHDK and CDR2 is SYGVNS. The DNA of the CDR3 is TGTGCCAGCAGTTATCTAAACACCGGGGAGCTGTTTTTT. This sequence encodes CASSYLNTGELFF.

This clone was observed a few times. In nucleotides, the CDR3 is TGTGCCAGCAGTAACCTGGGGGGGGAGACCCAGTACTTC. This encodes CASSNLGGETQYF. J is TRBJ2-5 and V is TRBV6-1; TRBD2 agrees at 7 bases. CDR3 length: 13 residues. With V trimmed by 5 bases and J by 5 bases, 5 bases remained unmatched. Germline V gene sequence: CDR1 MNHNS, CDR2 SASEGT.

The chain recombines TRBV9 with TRBJ2-1; D is perhaps TRBD2 (6 bases). Germline V gene lookup returns CDR1 SGDLS and CDR2 YYNGEE. The CDR3 length is 14 residues. Trimming pared 4 bases from V and 8 bases from J, leaving 16 bases between. CDR3 nucleotides: TGTGCCAGCAGCCCCTTGACTAGTATCGATGAGCAGTTCTTC. As protein: CASSPLTSIDEQFF.